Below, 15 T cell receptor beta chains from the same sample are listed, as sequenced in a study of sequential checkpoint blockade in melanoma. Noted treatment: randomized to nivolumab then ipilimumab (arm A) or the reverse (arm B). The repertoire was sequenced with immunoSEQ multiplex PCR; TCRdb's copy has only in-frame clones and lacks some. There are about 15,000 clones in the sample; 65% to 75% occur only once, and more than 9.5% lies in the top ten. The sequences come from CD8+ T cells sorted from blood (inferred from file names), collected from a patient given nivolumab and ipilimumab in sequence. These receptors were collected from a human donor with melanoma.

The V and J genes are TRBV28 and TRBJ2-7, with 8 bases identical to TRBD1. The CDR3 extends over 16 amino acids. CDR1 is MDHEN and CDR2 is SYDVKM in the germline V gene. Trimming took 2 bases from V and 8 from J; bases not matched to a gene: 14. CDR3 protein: CASSLTGTGLLHQQYF. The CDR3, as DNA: TGTGCCAGCAGTTTAACCGGGACAGGACTCCTCCACCAGCAGTACTTC.

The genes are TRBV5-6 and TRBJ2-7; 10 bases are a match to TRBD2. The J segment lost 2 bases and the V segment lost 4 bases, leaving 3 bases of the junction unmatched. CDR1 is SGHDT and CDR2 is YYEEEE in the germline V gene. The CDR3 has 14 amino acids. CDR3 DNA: TGTGCCAGCAGCCTCAGCGGGAGGGCCTACGAGCAGTACTTC. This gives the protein CASSLSGRAYEQYF.

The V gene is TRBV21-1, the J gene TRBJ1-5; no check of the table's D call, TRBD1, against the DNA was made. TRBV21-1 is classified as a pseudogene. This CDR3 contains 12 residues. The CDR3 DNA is TGTGCCAGCAGGGGCAGCTATCAGCCCCAGCATTTT. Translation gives CASRGSYQPQHF.

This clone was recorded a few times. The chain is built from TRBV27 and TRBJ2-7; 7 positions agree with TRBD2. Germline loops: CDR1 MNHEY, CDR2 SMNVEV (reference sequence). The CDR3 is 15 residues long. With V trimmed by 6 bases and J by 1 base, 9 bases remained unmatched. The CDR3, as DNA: TGTGCCAGCAGCCCCTTGCGGGAGCGTTCCTACGAGCAGTACTTC. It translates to CASSPLRERSYEQYF.

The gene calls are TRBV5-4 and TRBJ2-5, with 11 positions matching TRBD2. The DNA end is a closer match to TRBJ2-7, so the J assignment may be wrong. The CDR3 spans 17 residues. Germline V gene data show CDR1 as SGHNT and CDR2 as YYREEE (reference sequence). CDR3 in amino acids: CASSLGTSGGGSYEQYF. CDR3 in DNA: TGTGCCAGCAGCCTGGGGACTAGCGGTGGTGGGTCCTACGAGCAGTACTTC.

CDR3 loop: CASTIGRVEKLFF. DNA for the CDR3: TGTGCCAGCACCATCGGGAGGGTTGAAAAACTGTTTTTT. The chain links TRBV13 to TRBJ1-4; D unclear. This CDR3 is built from 13 residues. From germline, CDR1 is PRHDT and CDR2 FYEKMQ (reference sequence). V lost 7 bases and J 7 bases, leaving 13 bases between the germline ends.

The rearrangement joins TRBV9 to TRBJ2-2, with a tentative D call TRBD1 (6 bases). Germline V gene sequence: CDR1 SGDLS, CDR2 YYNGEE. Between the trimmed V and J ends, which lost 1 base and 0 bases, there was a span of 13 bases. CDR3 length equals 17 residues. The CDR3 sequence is CASSVKAGEPNTGELFF. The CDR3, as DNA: TGTGCCAGCAGCGTAAAGGCAGGGGAACCGAACACCGGGGAGCTGTTTTTT.

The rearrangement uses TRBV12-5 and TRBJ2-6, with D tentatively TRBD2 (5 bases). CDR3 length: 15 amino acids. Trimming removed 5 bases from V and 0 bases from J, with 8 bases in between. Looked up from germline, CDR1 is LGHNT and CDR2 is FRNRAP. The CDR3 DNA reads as TGTGCTAGTGGTCTGGGAGTCTCTGGGGCCAACGTCCTGACTTTC. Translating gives CASGLGVSGANVLTF.

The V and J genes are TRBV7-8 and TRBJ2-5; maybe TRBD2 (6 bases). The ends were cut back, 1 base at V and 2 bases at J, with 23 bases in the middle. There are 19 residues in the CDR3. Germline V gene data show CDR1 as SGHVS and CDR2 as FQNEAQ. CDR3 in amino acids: CASSLVRRLVGGDQETQYF. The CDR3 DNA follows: TGTGCCAGCAGCTTAGTGCGTCGGTTAGTGGGCGGGGATCAAGAGACCCAGTACTTC.

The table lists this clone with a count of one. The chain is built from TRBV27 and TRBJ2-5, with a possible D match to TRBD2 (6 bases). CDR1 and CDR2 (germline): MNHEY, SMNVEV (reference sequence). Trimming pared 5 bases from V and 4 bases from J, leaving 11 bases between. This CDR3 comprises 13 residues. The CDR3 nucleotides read TGTGCCAGCAGTCATTTGGAGGGAGAGACCCAGTACTTC. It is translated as CASSHLEGETQYF.

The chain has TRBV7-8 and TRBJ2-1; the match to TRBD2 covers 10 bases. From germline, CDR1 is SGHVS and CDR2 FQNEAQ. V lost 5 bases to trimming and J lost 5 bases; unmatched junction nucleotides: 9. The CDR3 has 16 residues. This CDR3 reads CASSRAGTSAHNEQFF. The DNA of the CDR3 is TGTGCCAGCAGCCGAGCCGGGACTAGCGCCCACAATGAGCAGTTCTTC.

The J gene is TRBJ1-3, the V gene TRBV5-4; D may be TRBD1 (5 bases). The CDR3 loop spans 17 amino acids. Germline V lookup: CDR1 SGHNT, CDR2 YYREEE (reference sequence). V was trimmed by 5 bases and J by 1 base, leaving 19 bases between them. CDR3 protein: CASSRLEDSKSGNTIYF. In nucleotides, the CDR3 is TGTGCCAGCAGTCGCCTTGAAGACAGCAAATCTGGAAACACCATATATTTT.

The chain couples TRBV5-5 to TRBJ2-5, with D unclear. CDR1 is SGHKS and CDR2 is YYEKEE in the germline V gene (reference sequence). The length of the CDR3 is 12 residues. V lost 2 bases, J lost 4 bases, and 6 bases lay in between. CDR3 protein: CASSFNVETQYF. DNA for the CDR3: TGTGCCAGCAGCTTTAATGTAGAGACCCAGTACTTC.

CDR3 sequence (DNA): TGTGCCATCAGTGGACTCCCTGGGGGGAGTAAGGGCTCCTACGAGCAGTACTTC. This gives the protein CAISGLPGGSKGSYEQYF. The chain links TRBV10-3 to TRBJ2-7, with D possibly matching TRBD2 (6 bases). The V and J ends lost 4 bases and 0 bases respectively, with 22 bases between them. The germline CDR1 and CDR2 sequences are ENHRY and SYGVKD. The CDR3 spans 18 residues.

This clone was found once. The CDR3 loop reads CASSLDRGPSYEQYF. CDR3 nucleotide sequence: TGTGCCAGCAGCTTGGACAGGGGGCCCTCCTACGAGCAGTACTTC. The chain joins TRBV5-4 to TRBJ2-5; 9 bases map to TRBD1. The DNA end lines up better with TRBJ2-7; the J call may be wrong. Looked up from germline, CDR1 is SGHNT and CDR2 is YYREEE (reference sequence). The CDR3 has 15 residues.